The present entry profiles one T cell receptor (beta chain) with its context. The record originates from a study of early stage breast cancer tumors. Trimming took 2 bases from V and 2 from J, leaving 16 bases between them. The germline V gene has CDR1 SGHTA and CDR2 FQGNSA. The CDR3 is made up of 17 amino acids. Repertoires were generated with immunoSEQ multiplex PCR, while TCRdb's copy carries only in-frame clones and drops some. The data hold about 15,000 clones, with around 84% observed a single time. V is TRBV7-2 and J is TRBJ2-1; D is uncertain. Sequenced input: normal breast tissue next to the tumor. This TCR was recovered from a person aged 30 to 39 with breast cancer. Here the CDR3 DNA reads TGTGCCAGCAGCTTAAAAACAGACCATTTAACCTACAATGAGCAGTTCTTC. It codes for CASSLKTDHLTYNEQFF.